This T cell receptor (beta chain) is drawn from a study of T cells in Graves' hyperthyroidism and ophthalmopathy. General observations from the study: Blood also contained most expanded thyroid clonotypes above 0.001.

In regard to this clonotype: Its antigen is undetermined.

Researchers took RNA transcripts and amplified the TCR beta CDR3 regions from them. The TCR CDR3 first-round RT-PCR relied on the HTBI primer set. TCRdb reanalysed the multiplex PCR reads using MiXCR and keeps one entry per CDR3 protein. The data show under 650,000 distinct CDR3 sequences, 15% to 20% seen once. The source of this sequence is a woman between 25 and 40 years old with Graves' hyperthyroidism. The specimen was blood.

The CDR3 loop reads CASARLLAMSEQYF. DNA for the CDR3: TGTGCCAGCGCCAGGCTGCTAGCGATGAGCGAGCAGTACTTC. The genes are TRBV13 and TRBJ2-7; possible D gene TRBD2, 6 bases. The germline gives CDR1 PRHDT, CDR2 FYEKMQ (reference sequence). Deletions cut 8 bases from V and 6 bases from J, with 20 bases between. CDR3 length: 14 amino acids.